This TCR beta chain derives from a study of control samples from healthy donors and cancer patients (dated by TCRdb to 2020 to 2021). Concerning this clone itself: The antigen it binds to is not known. Per-nucleotide qualities are absent, and no much larger clonotype sits a single base away.

CDR1 and CDR2 (SGHNT, YENEEA) derive from the germline V gene. V sheds 6 bases and J sheds 7 bases, leaving 7 bases between their ends. From the cysteine through the phenylalanine, the CDR3 covers 11 amino acids. Just CDR3 DNA is preserved here, 33 bases in frame from base 1. Libraries were prepared through the immunoSEQ multiplex PCR assay. In TCRdb, the immuneACCESS table is reduced to in-frame sequences with V and J assigned. These tables do not hold every clone; where another copy was compared, an unresolved V gene accounts for under half, and the others remain unexplained. The sample yields roughly 150,000 clones; just over 85% were counted once. Approximately 1.6% of the sample goes to the ten largest clones.

This TCR was recovered from a man younger than 30 in good health. The material sequenced was blood. The rearranged segments are TRBV11-3 and TRBJ2-1; TRBD1 might be the D gene, on 5 matching bases. The bases are TGTGCCAGCAGTAAGGGGAATGAGCAGTTCTTC. It is translated as CASSKGNEQFF.